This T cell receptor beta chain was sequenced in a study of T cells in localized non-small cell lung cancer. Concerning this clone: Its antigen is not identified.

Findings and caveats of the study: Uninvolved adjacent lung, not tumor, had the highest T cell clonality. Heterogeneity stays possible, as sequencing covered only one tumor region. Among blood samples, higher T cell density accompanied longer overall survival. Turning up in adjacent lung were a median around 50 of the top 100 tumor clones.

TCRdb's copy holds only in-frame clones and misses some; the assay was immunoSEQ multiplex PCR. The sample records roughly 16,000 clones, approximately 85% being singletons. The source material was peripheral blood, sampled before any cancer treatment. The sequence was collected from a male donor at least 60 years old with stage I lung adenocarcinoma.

CDR3 sequence reads: CASRQGRMNTEAFF. The CDR3 nucleotides are TGTGCCTCCCGACAGGGACGGATGAACACTGAAGCTTTCTTT. V and J are TRBV2 and TRBJ1-1; TRBD1 agrees at 7 bases. With 11 bases clipped from V and 0 bases from J, the junction kept 9 bases outside the gene matches. This CDR3 spans 14 amino acids. Germline V lookup: CDR1 SNHLY, CDR2 FYNNEI. The complete variable domain, with remaining parts taken from reference TRBV2 and TRBJ1-1, reads EPEVTQTPSHQVTQMGQEVILRCVPISNHLYFYWYRQILGQKVEFLVSFYNNEISEKSEIFDDQFSVERPDGSNFTLKIRSTKLEDSAMYFCASRQGRMNTEAFFGQGTRLTVV.